Listed below are T cell receptor beta chains from one sample, sequenced in a study of cytomegalovirus exposure and HLA in healthy donors. The assay was immunoSEQ multiplex PCR, and TCRdb's table has in-frame clones only and misses some. The table shows some 140,000 clones, with 60% to 80% occurring only once. The sample was PBMCs. These receptors all stem from a man younger than 30 in good health and CMV-seronegative. Each CDR3 is given with its conserved first and last residue. A D gene is named only where the DNA matches it firmly. A clone size is listed for some rows: how often the clone was seen (once, few, many), or a class if it is expanded.

J gene | D gene | V gene | clone size | CDR3 protein | CDR3 DNA
TRBJ1-5 | - | TRBV19 | - | CASSPSGRNQPQHF | TGTGCCAGTAGTCCTTCAGGGCGTAATCAGCCCCAGCATTTT
TRBJ2-7 | - | TRBV5-1 | - | CASSQPSVEQYF | TGCGCCAGCAGCCAACCTTCGGTCGAGCAGTACTTC
TRBJ2-6 | - | TRBV27 | - | CASSLSSYSGANVLTF | TGTGCCAGCAGTTTATCATCCTACTCTGGGGCCAACGTCCTGACTTTC
TRBJ1-2 | - | TRBV25-1 | - | CASSSGTPYGNYGYTF | TGTGCCAGCAGTTCCGGGACTCCCTACGGCAACTATGGCTACACCTTC
TRBJ1-1 | - | TRBV25-1 | - | CASSAPGSVNTEAFF | TGTGCCAGCAGTGCTCCGGGGTCGGTGAACACTGAAGCTTTCTTT
TRBJ1-6 | TRBD1 | TRBV10-3 | - | CAISVDRGGSPLHF | TGTGCCATCAGCGTCGACAGGGGGGGATCACCCCTCCACTTT
TRBJ1-2 | TRBD1 | TRBV5-6 | - | CASSPGQGPDYGYTF | TGTGCCAGCAGCCCGGGACAGGGCCCAGACTATGGCTACACCTTC
TRBJ2-7 | - | TRBV5-6 | - | CASSLYGQEKSSYEQYF | TGTGCCAGCAGCTTGTACGGTCAGGAAAAAAGCTCCTACGAGCAGTACTTC
TRBJ1-1 | - | TRBV19 | few | CASSMGALGGEAFF | TGTGCCAGTAGTATGGGGGCGTTGGGCGGTGAAGCTTTCTTT
TRBJ1-5 | - | TRBV5-1 | - | CASSLDVGQPQHF | TGCGCCAGCAGCTTGGATGTCGGTCAGCCCCAGCATTTT
TRBJ2-4 | TRBD1 | TRBV7-9 | few | CASSPGAGTGSKNIQYF | TGTGCCAGCAGCCCGGGGGCAGGGACAGGGTCCAAAAACATTCAGTACTTC
TRBJ1-2 | - | TRBV29-1 | - | CSVGGLSSPGYTF | TGCAGCGTGGGGGGGTTGTCTTCCCCCGGCTACACCTTC
TRBJ2-4 | TRBD1 | TRBV6-1 | - | CASSGQGPNIQYF | TGTGCCAGCAGTGGACAGGGTCCGAACATTCAGTACTTC
TRBJ2-1 | TRBD1 | TRBV5-4 | - | CASSLATGGYNEQFF | TGTGCCAGCAGCTTGGCGACAGGGGGCTACAATGAGCAGTTCTTC
TRBJ1-1 | TRBD1 | TRBV28 | - | CASSSRQGWGTEAFF | TGTGCCAGCAGTTCAAGACAGGGGTGGGGCACTGAAGCTTTCTTT
TRBJ1-3 | TRBD1 | TRBV5-1 | - | CASQADRGPGNTIYF | TGCGCCAGCCAAGCGGACAGGGGGCCTGGAAACACCATATATTTT
TRBJ2-3 | - | TRBV5-4 | few | CASTPGDTQYF | TGTGCCAGCACCCCGGGGGATACGCAGTATTTT
TRBJ1-2 | - | TRBV4-2 | - | CASSQDRARNYGYTF | TGTGCCAGCAGCCAAGACAGGGCCCGCAACTATGGCTACACCTTC
TRBJ2-2 | TRBD1 | TRBV5-1 | few | CASSLSGQGRSTGELFF | TGCGCCAGCAGCTTGTCAGGACAGGGAAGGTCAACCGGGGAGCTGTTTTTT
TRBJ1-1 | - | TRBV5-1 | - | CASSLAGMNTEAFF | TGCGCCAGCAGCTTGGCAGGGATGAACACTGAAGCTTTCTTT
TRBJ2-5 | - | TRBV7-9 | once | CASSRLPRQETQYF | TGTGCCAGCAGCCGACTGCCCCGGCAAGAGACCCAGTACTTC
TRBJ2-3 | TRBD2 | TRBV12-5 | - | CASGPSGGDTQYF | TGTGCTAGTGGCCCGAGCGGGGGGGATACGCAGTATTTT
TRBJ2-7 | TRBD1 | TRBV30 | - | CAWDPGQGLQYF | TGTGCCTGGGATCCGGGACAGGGTTTGCAGTACTTC
TRBJ2-2 | - | TRBV4-3 | - | CASSQQGWTGELFF | TGCGCCAGCAGCCAACAGGGTTGGACCGGGGAGCTGTTTTTT
TRBJ2-7 | - | TRBV6-1 | - | CASSEVIGVGREQYF | TGTGCCAGCAGTGAAGTCATAGGAGTAGGGAGGGAGCAGTACTTC
TRBJ2-3 | TRBD1 | TRBV4-1 | once | CASSQEAGQGPDTQYF | TGCGCCAGCAGCCAAGAAGCGGGACAGGGTCCAGATACGCAGTATTTT
TRBJ2-7 | - | TRBV7-9 | once | CASSPRTNFAEQYF | TGTGCCAGCAGCCCCCGGACAAATTTCGCCGAGCAGTACTTC
TRBJ2-1 | - | TRBV11-2 | - | CASSTKRTNTYNEQFF | TGTGCCAGCAGTACCAAACGGACTAATACCTACAATGAGCAGTTCTTC
TRBJ1-2 | - | TRBV10-3 | - | CAISESARDPDGYTF | TGTGCCATCAGTGAGTCAGCCAGGGATCCGGATGGCTACACCTTC
TRBJ1-2 | - | TRBV6-5 | - | CASSYSMIDISYGYTF | TGTGCCAGCAGTTACTCGATGATAGACATAAGCTATGGCTACACCTTC
TRBJ1-1 | - | TRBV25-1 | - | CASSENPPGDTEAFF | TGTGCCAGCAGTGAAAACCCCCCGGGTGACACTGAAGCTTTCTTT
TRBJ2-2 | - | TRBV19 | - | CASTLAAQNEAGELFF | TGTGCCAGTACCTTAGCGGCCCAGAATGAGGCCGGGGAGCTGTTTTTT
TRBJ2-1 | TRBD1 | TRBV4-1 | few | CASSRQGGVDEQFF | TGCGCCAGCAGCCGACAGGGCGGTGTGGATGAGCAGTTCTTC
TRBJ2-3 | - | TRBV30 | - | CAWRWTGRADTQYF | TGTGCCTGGAGATGGACAGGGAGGGCAGATACGCAGTATTTT
TRBJ2-4 | TRBD1 | TRBV7-9 | - | CASSHSIRGQDKNIQYF | TGTGCCAGCAGCCATTCTATCAGGGGGCAGGACAAAAACATTCAGTACTTC
TRBJ2-7 | - | TRBV7-9 | - | CASSLGGRGQYF | TGTGCCAGCAGCTTAGGGGGTCGGGGGCAGTACTTC
TRBJ1-1 | TRBD1 | TRBV4-3 | - | CASSQRTGGTEAFF | TGCGCCAGCAGCCAAAGGACAGGGGGCACTGAAGCTTTCTTT
TRBJ2-3 | TRBD2 | TRBV29-1 | - | CSPFDTPAGGLTDTQYF | TGCAGCCCGTTTGATACCCCGGCGGGGGGACTCACAGATACGCAGTATTTT
TRBJ2-1 | - | TRBV27 | - | CASRIALPGVNEQFF | TGTGCCAGCAGAATAGCGCTCCCGGGCGTCAATGAGCAGTTCTTC
TRBJ2-7 | - | TRBV5-6 | few | CASSPGASHYEQYF | TGTGCCAGCAGCCCAGGGGCGAGTCATTACGAGCAGTACTTC
TRBJ1-2 | - | TRBV11-2 | - | CASTGGNGYTF | TGTGCCAGCACGGGCGGGAATGGCTACACCTTC
TRBJ1-4 | - | TRBV14 | - | CASSQPIRGKAGEKLFF | TGTGCCAGCAGCCAACCAATACGGGGGAAGGCGGGTGAAAAACTGTTTTTT
TRBJ2-2 | - | TRBV7-3 | - | CASSPNDRYPNTGELFF | TGTGCCAGCAGCCCTAACGACAGATACCCCAACACCGGGGAGCTGTTTTTT
TRBJ1-4 | TRBD1 | TRBV7-8 | - | CASTPDRDDEKLFF | TGTGCCAGCACCCCGGACAGGGACGATGAAAAACTGTTTTTT
TRBJ2-5 | TRBD2 | TRBV7-2 | - | CASSLGGGDETQYF | TGTGCCAGCAGCTTAGGGGGAGGGGATGAGACCCAGTACTTC
TRBJ1-4 | TRBD1 | TRBV4-3 | - | CASSQDRGQLNEKLFF | TGCGCCAGCAGCCAAGATCGGGGACAGCTTAATGAAAAACTGTTTTTT
TRBJ1-3 | - | TRBV11-2 | - | CASSLDRAGTGNTIYF | TGTGCCAGCAGCTTAGACAGGGCAGGTACAGGAAACACCATATATTTT
TRBJ1-1 | - | TRBV7-8 | few | CASSQMESALGGSAFF | TGTGCCAGCAGCCAGATGGAATCCGCCTTAGGGGGATCAGCTTTCTTT
TRBJ1-5 | - | TRBV4-3 | - | CASSQGRGTNQPQHF | TGCGCCAGCAGCCAGGGCAGGGGCACCAATCAGCCCCAGCATTTT
TRBJ1-2 | - | TRBV6-1 | few | CASSLYGYTF | TGTGCCAGCTCCCTCTATGGCTACACCTTC